This TCR beta chain emerged from a study of blood T cell repertoires in COVID-19. Study overall: T cells, B-cell-depleted T cells, or PBMCs supplied cDNA or gDNA.

Germline V lookup: CDR1 WNHNN, CDR2 SYGVQD (reference sequence). V was cut by 3 bases and J by 2 bases, with 10 bases left in between. The length of the CDR3 is 15 residues. This clone was recorded only once. Profiled with immunoSEQ multiplex PCR; TCRdb holds only in-frame clones, not every one. The table lists about 480,000 clones, 70% to 90% of them singletons. Participant age was roughly 18 to 95 years, and participants resided in about two dozen US areas. The chain carries TRBV10-1 and TRBJ2-2; perhaps TRBD1 as D (6 bases). The sample comprised PBMCs or T cells enriched from blood (not recorded which). The receptor was derived from a woman between 40 and 50 years old who had recovered from COVID-19. This CDR3 reads CASSDTGINTGELFF. The CDR3 bases are TGCGCCAGCAGTGATACAGGGATAAACACCGGGGAGCTGTTTTTT.